This T cell receptor (beta chain) was sequenced for a study of shared clonotypes between healthy human individuals. Study-level findings and limits: Some clonotypes were shared by all four sorted-subset donors, while others were not shared. The non-shared ones had lower generation probabilities than the shared ones. Around 5.3% of naive CD4 clonotypes were shared across a few donors.

Germline lookup yields CDR1 WNHNN and CDR2 SYGVQD (reference sequence). The V and J ends lost 6 bases and 10 bases, in that order; junction bases with no gene match: 8. The CDR3 consists of 13 residues. Of note for this clone: The target antigen is unknown.

The protocol was immunoSEQ multiplex PCR, while the TCRdb copy is restricted to in-frame clones and leaves out a portion. The data contain about 1 million clones, 75% to 80% of them singletons. The chain carries TRBV10-1 and TRBJ2-1; 8 bases align to TRBD1. Sequenced sample: memory CD4+ T cells from PBMCs. Subset given: CD45RA-negative fraction. The sequence was obtained from a man aged 18 to 35 in good health. Some clones in this sample may be carry-over from other donors' samples. The CDR3 protein is CASSDPGTGEQFF. The CDR3 DNA sequence: TGCGCCAGCAGCGATCCCGGGACAGGAGAGCAGTTCTTC.